The 2 T cell receptor beta chains below come from one sample, sequenced in a study of shared clonotypes between healthy human individuals. Sequenced by immunoSEQ multiplex PCR; TCRdb stores in-frame clones only, minus some. The sample yields some 2,100,000 clones, roughly 95% seen once. The sequenced sample was naive CD4+ T cells sorted from blood. Noted subset: CD45RA+ positively selected. These receptors were obtained from a young man in good health.

V is TRBV2 and J is TRBJ1-2; TRBD1 aligns across 7 bases. This CDR3 is 16 amino acids long. V was pared by 4 bases and J by 4 bases, with 12 bases of the junction left unmatched. In germline, CDR1 is SNHLY, CDR2 FYNNEI. The CDR3 nucleotides are TGTGCCAGCAGTGCCTCAGGGGGAGGGGGAGGCTATGGCTACACCTTC. This translates into CASSASGGGGGYGYTF. Variable domain in full (rest from reference TRBV2 and TRBJ1-2): EPEVTQTPSHQVTQMGQEVILRCVPISNHLYFYWYRQILGQKVEFLVSFYNNEISEKSEIFDDQFSVERPDGSNFTLKIRSTKLEDSAMYFCASSASGGGGGYGYTFGSGTRLTVV.

This clone has just one count. This sequence joins TRBV5-1 and TRBJ2-7, with 7 bases fitting TRBD2. Per germline, CDR1 SGHRS and CDR2 YFSETQ. CDR3 length: 14 residues. V dropped 4 bases and J dropped 2; count of bases not matched to a gene: 6. The CDR3 DNA is TGCGCCAGCAGCCCGTCCGGGACTACCTACGAGCAGTACTTC. Translated, it gives CASSPSGTTYEQYF.